These 4 T cell receptor beta chains originate from one sample sequenced in a study of cytomegalovirus exposure and HLA in healthy donors. 13 Jbeta primers and 60 Vbeta primers were used for the PCR. Assay used: immunoSEQ multiplex PCR; TCRdb lists only in-frame clones, some missing. This table has tens of thousands of clones, around 75% appearing once. Sequenced input: PBMCs. These receptors were obtained from a man aged 50 to 60 in good health and CMV-seropositive.

The V gene is TRBV28, the J gene TRBJ1-2; 9 bases align to TRBD1. J gave up 7 bases and V 6 bases, and 12 bases lay outside the gene matches. CDR1 MDHEN and CDR2 SYDVKM come from the germline V gene. The CDR3 runs to 15 residues. The CDR3 protein is CASRPRDRETSGYTF. CDR3 sequence (DNA): TGTGCCAGCAGGCCCCGGGACAGGGAGACTAGTGGCTACACCTTC.

This clone has only a few counts. Compared with germline, one end of the junction differs, possibly owing to a read error. The V gene is TRBV5-3, the J gene TRBJ1-5; the D gene is possibly TRBD1 (5 bases). TRBV5-3 is an open reading frame, and its role is uncertain. The CDR3 has 14 amino acids. The CDR3 sequence: CAGSLGTGGNPQHF. As DNA, the CDR3 is TGTGCCGGAAGCTTGGGGACGGGAGGAAATCCCCAGCATTTT.

This chain uses TRBV9 with TRBJ1-1; 7 bases are shared with TRBD1. Per germline, CDR1 SGDLS and CDR2 YYNGEE. This CDR3 comprises 15 residues. Losses at the gene ends were 4 bases for V and 1 base for J; bases not matched to a gene: 7. The CDR3 reads CASSFTGTENTEAFF. CDR3 nucleotide sequence: TGTGCCAGCAGCTTCACCGGGACAGAGAACACTGAAGCTTTCTTT.

The chain couples TRBV11-2 to TRBJ1-2; the match to TRBD1 covers 7 bases. CDR3 length: 16 amino acids. The germline CDR1 and CDR2 sequences are SGHAT and FQNNGV. The V and J ends lost 5 bases and 4 bases, in that order; junction bases with no gene match: 13. The CDR3 protein is CASSPDGQEHIYGYTF. The CDR3 DNA sequence: TGTGCCAGCAGCCCTGACGGACAGGAGCACATCTATGGCTACACCTTC. Full variable domain (outside the CDR3, taken from reference TRBV11-2 and TRBJ1-2): EAGVAQSPRYKIIEKRQSVAFWCNPISGHATLYWYQQILGQGPKLLIQFQNNGVVDDSQLPKDRFSAERLKGVDSTLKIQPAKLEDSAVYLCASSPDGQEHIYGYTFGSGTRLTVV.